These T cell receptor beta chains were read from a single sample in a study of cytomegalovirus exposure and HLA in healthy donors. This table comes from immunoSEQ multiplex PCR, and its TCRdb copy is limited to in-frame clones, with some not included. The sample spans some 150,000 clones; the ten largest clones claim 0.7% to 1%. The sequencing sample was made of PBMCs. Source of these receptors: a woman under 30 in good health and CMV-seropositive. The conserved cysteine and the conserved F or W are not part of the CDR3 here. The order of the fields is V gene, CDR3 length, J gene, CDR3 protein.

TRBV5-6	13	TRBJ2-7	ASSPQGTLSYEQY
TRBV7-6	12	TRBJ2-1	ASSVSGQGVEQF
TRBV19	14	TRBJ1-2	ASSNAGTGFLGGYT
TRBV5-6	11	TRBJ2-5	ASSFQGLETQY
TRBV30	13	TRBJ2-4	AWSGGVGTKNIQY
TRBV27	9	TRBJ1-2	ASLGQGGYT
TRBV27	14	TRBJ2-1	ASSPSAGEVGDEQF
TRBV4-2	13	TRBJ1-1	ASSQDNGHLAEAF
TRBV2	13	TRBJ1-3	ASSPALGAGNTIY
TRBV5-4	17	TRBJ1-3	ASSLDRWEQGSSGNTIY
TRBV5-1	13	TRBJ1-1	ASSLVGSENTEAF
TRBV18	13	TRBJ1-1	ASSLQGGANTEAF
TRBV2	11	TRBJ2-5	ASMSTGSETQY
TRBV5-1	12	TRBJ2-1	ASMLAGGYNEQF
TRBV28	15	TRBJ2-1	ASSDLAGVSSYNEQF
TRBV19	13	TRBJ2-3	ASRQDYLGTDTQY
TRBV30	13	TRBJ2-7	AWSPGSLSSYEQY
TRBV9	14	TRBJ2-3	ASSSGQIQVTDTQY
TRBV29-1	10	TRBJ2-7	SALNQGYEQY
TRBV5-1	9	TRBJ1-2	ASRRDYGYT
TRBV19	13	TRBJ2-3	ASRAIPGGPDTQY
TRBV7-8	15	TRBJ2-6	ASSLALSGSGANVLT
TRBV5-1	11	TRBJ1-6	ASSADRDSPLH
TRBV2	11	TRBJ1-6	ASNRAGDSPLH
TRBV6-1	12	TRBJ1-4	ASSLSWGGEKLF
TRBV29-1	11	TRBJ2-1	SVVLNSHNEQF
TRBV4-1	14	TRBJ2-5	ASSQVLGGARETQY
TRBV9	14	TRBJ2-1	ASSVAAGGSYNEQF
TRBV19	13	TRBJ2-1	ASSIGGEPYNEQF
TRBV6-5	10	TRBJ2-7	ASSLRGYEQY
TRBV29-1	12	TRBJ2-7	SALDTGNSYEQY
TRBV25-1	15	TRBJ2-7	ASSDGLAGGPSGEQY
TRBV7-2	15	TRBJ2-5	ASSPGWGGGNPQTQY
TRBV29-1	8	TRBJ2-5	SGGKETQY
TRBV27	12	TRBJ1-5	ASSSQGPLQPQH
TRBV25-1	13	TRBJ1-2	ASSESGRGPYGYT
TRBV5-1	15	TRBJ2-5	ASSPLTSGAYQETQY
TRBV10-3	12	TRBJ1-5	TISADRVRQPQH
TRBV30	11	TRBJ1-6	AWSVTRNSPLH
TRBV7-2	15	TRBJ1-2	ASSPQGGRRKNYGYT
TRBV19	12	TRBJ1-1	ASSMARVVTEAF
TRBV5-1	13	TRBJ2-1	ASSLITDSYNEQF
TRBV29-1	12	TRBJ1-5	RGGFDKPRRPQH
TRBV6-5	12	TRBJ2-7	ASSYSDRGNEQY
TRBV2	10	TRBJ2-7	ASSGQAYEQY
TRBV5-4	12	TRBJ2-7	ASSQDRRSYEQY
TRBV29-1	11	TRBJ2-1	SVDRGRRDEQF
TRBV6-6	12	TRBJ1-2	ASSPGSVIYGYT
TRBV6-1	11	TRBJ2-7	ASSAPPSSEQY
TRBV5-4	12	TRBJ1-2	ASSFRGGVGGYT
TRBV5-1	12	-	ASSPGQGAYEQY
TRBV2	13	TRBJ1-3	ASSEEGYSGNTIY
TRBV11-3	13	TRBJ2-1	ASSLEYQLRDEQF
TRBV11-3	17	TRBJ2-5	ASSRRGTGGFMASETQY